This TCR beta chain was sequenced for a study of beta chain features in type 1 diabetes. Whole-study context: Sorted cells from all samples, numbering 107,917,701, were examined.

Comment on this clone: The target antigen is unknown.

Germline V gives CDR1 KGHSH, CDR2 LQKENI. Trimming cost V 2 bases and J 3 bases, with 20 bases left between them. This CDR3 has 17 amino acids. The investigators reverse transcribed all of the isolated RNA, so they sequenced expressed TCRB transcripts. Method: immunoSEQ multiplex PCR; TCRdb's copy keeps in-frame clones and lacks some. The table has about 160,000 clones, approximately 8.4% seen once. It was one heparinised blood draw, averaging about 120 mL, that each donor gave. Each sorted fraction was over 95% pure. Notes on the study in general: A potential PCR bias toward shorter templates would be equal in patient and control samples. Among all four CD4+ subsets, Type 1 diabetes patients had TCRB CDR3s that were moderately but significantly shorter.

Sequences were obtained from central memory CD4+ T cells from blood. The V call is TRBV18, the J call TRBJ2-7; D is perhaps TRBD1 (6 bases). This clonotype was obtained from a man aged 18 to 35 with type 1 diabetes. The CDR3 DNA sequence: TGTGCCAGCTCACCATTACGCCCGACAGGAACATACTACGAGCAGTACTTC. It yields the protein CASSPLRPTGTYYEQYF.